This entry is about one TCR beta chain. The data originate from a study of blood T cell repertoires in COVID-19. Assay: immunoSEQ multiplex PCR; the TCRdb copy retains only in-frame clones and omits some. The table lists 390,000 or so clones, 80% to 90% of them singletons. Across about two dozen US areas, participants ranged in age from roughly 18 to 95 years. The length of the CDR3 is 14 residues. CDR1 SNHLY and CDR2 FYNNEI come from the germline V gene. The ends were cut back, 0 bases at V and 10 bases at J, with 13 bases in the middle. Sequencing was carried out using PBMCs or T cells enriched from blood (not recorded which). The clonotype was recovered from a man aged 18 to 30 who had recovered from COVID-19. The chain carries TRBV2 and TRBJ2-1; D may be TRBD1 (6 bases). CDR3 amino acids: CASSEAVSQGEQFF. For the CDR3, the DNA is TGTGCCAGCAGTGAAGCGGTCTCCCAGGGGGAGCAGTTCTTC.